The 13 T cell receptor beta chains below all came from one sample that was sequenced in a study of early T cells in non-severe SARS-CoV-2 infection. TCRdb re-derived calls from the 5' RACE reads in MiXCR, one entry per CDR3 protein. The data contain around 56,000 distinct CDR3 sequences, around 8.3% of them singletons. Material: whole blood, obtained at baseline. The receptor set was obtained from an adult who was a healthcare worker with PCR-confirmed SARS-CoV-2 infection or an uninfected control (not recorded which).

This chain uses TRBV28 with TRBJ2-1; the D is unclear. The CDR3 spans 12 residues. The V gene lost 5 bases and the J gene lost 7 bases, with 9 bases spanning the gap. Germline V gene sequence: CDR1 MDHEN, CDR2 SYDVKM. The CDR3 reads CASSPQSNEQFF. The CDR3, as DNA: TGTGCCAGCAGTCCCCAGAGTAATGAGCAGTTCTTC.

This clonotype was detected many times. This chain links TRBV6-6 with TRBJ2-7, with TRBD2 matching over 12 bases. This CDR3 has 17 residues. Germline CDR1 reads MNHNY; CDR2 reads SVGAGI (reference sequence). Unmatched junction bases numbered 8, after V lost 2 bases and J lost 3 bases. The CDR3, as DNA: TGTGCCAGCAGTTACCTGCTAGCGGGGGGGAGTGACTACGAGCAGTACTTC. It translates to CASSYLLAGGSDYEQYF.

This clonotype occurred many times. This rearrangement joins TRBV20-1 to TRBJ2-1, with D hard to call. Germline CDR1 and CDR2: DFQATT and SNEGSKA (reference sequence). This CDR3 region has 15 residues. The V and J ends lost 3 bases and 6 bases respectively, with 18 bases between them. The CDR3 spells CSASRPFLIGNEQFF. For the CDR3, the DNA is TGCAGTGCTAGTCGCCCATTCTTGATTGGCAATGAGCAGTTCTTC.

This clonotype showed up many times. The genes are TRBV28 and TRBJ2-7; possibly TRBD2 for D (6 bases). The CDR3 is 13 residues long. V was clipped by 6 bases and J by 1 base, with 10 bases between them. From germline, CDR1 is MDHEN and CDR2 SYDVKM. Written as DNA, the CDR3 is TGTGCCAGCAGACGCGGGGAATCCTACGAGCAGTACTTC. Protein product: CASRRGESYEQYF.

This clonotype has only a few counts. The chain uses TRBV30 and TRBJ2-1; 10 bases fit TRBD1. Germline V gene data show CDR1 as GTSNPN and CDR2 as SVGIG (reference sequence). This CDR3 is 14 amino acids long. V lost 0 bases and J lost 7; bases outside the gene matches: 3. The CDR3 here is CAWSVDRGLNEQFF. The CDR3 DNA reads as TGTGCCTGGAGTGTAGACAGGGGGCTAAATGAGCAGTTCTTC.

The chain uses TRBV20-1 and TRBJ2-7, with D perhaps assigned TRBD1 or TRBD2 (5 bases each). The CDR3 runs to 12 residues. V lost 3 bases and J lost 6, with 12 bases in between. Per the germline V gene, CDR1 is DFQATT and CDR2 is SNEGSKA (reference sequence). CDR3 bases: TGCAGTGCTAGTGGTCAGAGGGGCGAGCAGTACTTC. Translation: CSASGQRGEQYF.

This clonotype was seen many times. This chain joins TRBV27 and TRBJ2-7; TRBD1 is a possible D gene (5 bases). V lost 5 bases and J 6 bases, leaving 11 bases between the germline ends. Germline CDR1 is MNHEY and CDR2 is SMNVEV (reference sequence). The CDR3 spans 12 residues. CDR3 sequence: CASSRGGAEQYF. As DNA, the CDR3 is TGTGCCAGCAGTAGGGGTGGGGCCGAGCAGTACTTC.

Many counts were recorded for this clonotype. The genes are TRBV6-1 and TRBJ1-3; 8 bases map to TRBD1. This CDR3 is built from 14 residues. Germline V gene lookup returns CDR1 MNHNS and CDR2 SASEGT. Trimming took 8 bases from V and 4 from J; bases not matched to a gene: 7. CDR3 sequence: CASGARTGGNTIYF. For the CDR3, the DNA is TGTGCCAGCGGTGCTCGGACAGGGGGAAACACCATATATTTT.

This clonotype was seen repeatedly, ten times or more. One junction end does not reproduce the germline sequence, and a read error may be involved. The chain employs TRBV4-1 and TRBJ2-7; no firm D call. CDR1 and CDR2 from the germline V gene are MGHRA and YSYEKL. CDR3 size: 12 residues. The CDR3 sequence: CASSHDTLLISF. CDR3 DNA: TGCGCCAGCAGCCACGACACCCTACTAATAAGCTTC.

This clonotype occurred a few times. The rearrangement joins TRBV18 to TRBJ2-7; D is ambiguous. The CDR3 totals 12 residues. V was cut by 4 bases and J by 5 bases, with 9 bases left in between. The germline CDR1 and CDR2 sequences are KGHSH and LQKENI. The CDR3 loop is CASSRGFDEQYF. In DNA, the CDR3 is TGTGCCAGCTCACGGGGATTCGACGAGCAGTACTTC. Full variable domain (rest looked up from reference TRBV18 and TRBJ2-7): NAGVMQNPRHLVRRRGQEARLRCSPMKGHSHVYWYRQLPEEGLKFMVYLQKENIIDESGMPKERFSAEFPKEGPSILRIQQVVRGDSAAYFCASSRGFDEQYFGPGTRLTVT.

This chain connects TRBV4-2 to TRBJ2-2, with D unclear. Germline CDR1 and CDR2: LGHNA and YNFKEQ. This CDR3 has 16 residues. Trimming took 3 bases from V and 5 from J, leaving 16 bases between them. This CDR3 is CASSQLVLGGTGELFF. As DNA, the CDR3 is TGTGCCAGCAGCCAGTTGGTTCTAGGCGGTACCGGGGAGCTGTTTTTT.

The CDR3 is CASSGAVNTYNEQFF. The DNA of the CDR3 is TGTGCCAGCAGTGGGGCAGTGAATACCTACAATGAGCAGTTCTTC. The gene calls are TRBV9 and TRBJ2-1; TRBD1 might be the D (5 bases). This CDR3 is 15 amino acids long. Trimming shortened V by 5 bases and J by 2 bases, and 14 bases separated the two germline ends. Germline CDR1 SGDLS, CDR2 YYNGEE.

A few counts support this clonotype. This chain connects TRBV27 to TRBJ2-1, with a possible D match to TRBD2 (5 bases). The germline V gene encodes CDR1 MNHEY and CDR2 SMNVEV (reference sequence). V lost 3 bases and J 2 bases, leaving 17 bases between the germline ends. The CDR3 covers 17 residues. CDR3 DNA sequence: TGTGCCAGCAGTTTTCGAGGACTCAGCGGCACCTACAATGAGCAGTTCTTC. This translates into CASSFRGLSGTYNEQFF.